The next 2 T cell receptor beta chains were all read from a single sample in a study of human T cells and chemical hapten exposure. TCRdb re-called the RACE reads through MiXCR, storing one row per CDR3 protein. The sample includes approximately 350,000 distinct CDR3 sequences, just under 6.5% of them seen just once. This sample's time point: patch test 2, 6 weeks after DPC sensitization. The treatment: therapeutic diphenylcyclopropenone sensitization with weekly scalp DPC. The sample consisted of whole blood, taken in connection with sensitization to the hapten diphenylcyclopropenone (DPC). The receptors were sampled from a woman aged 18-29 years with alopecia areata. Some clones in this sample may be carry-over from other donors' samples.

There are many counts of this clonotype. This chain joins TRBV6-6 and TRBJ2-6; 7 bases fit TRBD1. The J segment lost 2 bases and the V segment lost 5 bases, leaving 9 bases of the junction unmatched. Germline CDR1 MNHNY, CDR2 SVGAGI (reference sequence). This CDR3 has 17 amino acids. The CDR3 nucleotides are TGTGCCAGCAGTCCCGAAATAGACAGGGCTGGGGCCAACGTCCTGACTTTC. Its translation: CASSPEIDRAGANVLTF.

CDR3 bases: TGTGCCAGCAGCTCGGCTGCGACTAGCGGGGCCGGGGAGCTGTTTTTT. It is translated as CASSSAATSGAGELFF. This chain connects TRBV4-2 to TRBJ2-2; TRBD2 matches 11 bases. The CDR3 has 16 amino acids. Germline V gene data show CDR1 as LGHNA and CDR2 as YNFKEQ. Unmatched junction bases numbered 8, after V lost 5 bases and J lost 6 bases.